Below, 30 T cell receptor beta chains from the same sample are listed, as sequenced in a study of lung T cells in sarcoidosis with Löfgren's syndrome. TCRdb ran MiXCR on the reads and lists one entry per CDR3 protein. The sample lists tens of thousands of distinct CDR3 sequences; approximately 21% were seen once. Material: CD4+ T cells from PBMCs. Source of these receptors: a human donor with sarcoidosis (Löfgren's syndrome or another form), or a control subject (not recorded which).

This clonotype turned up a few times. V and J are TRBV5-1 and TRBJ1-1; no reliable D call. V lost 0 bases, J lost 6 bases, and 12 bases lay in between. Germline V gene data show CDR1 as SGHRS and CDR2 as YFSETQ. This CDR3 comprises 14 residues. CDR3 in DNA: TGCGCCAGCAGCTTGGGACATGAAGGCGCTGAAGCTTTCTTT. It translates to CASSLGHEGAEAFF.

This clonotype was seen repeatedly, ten times or more. V and J are TRBV28 and TRBJ2-7, with 8 bases fitting TRBD1. V was clipped by 2 bases and J by 7 bases; unmatched bases: 13. The CDR3 is 16 amino acids. Germline V gene lookup returns CDR1 MDHEN and CDR2 SYDVKM. The CDR3 is CASSLRPGRGLGEQYV. DNA for the CDR3: TGTGCCAGCAGTTTACGGCCTGGCAGGGGGCTGGGGGAGCAGTACGTC.

This clonotype has ten or more counts. The rearrangement uses TRBV15 and TRBJ2-4, with D hard to call. This CDR3 is built from 12 residues. Germline lookup yields CDR1 LNHNV and CDR2 YYDKDF (reference sequence). Trimming removed 3 bases from V and 7 bases from J, with 7 bases in between. In nucleotides, the CDR3 is TGTGCCACCAGCAGGGGTAGGAACATTCAGTACTTC. Amino acids: CATSRGRNIQYF.

This sequence joins TRBV28 and TRBJ1-4; 7 bases are a match to TRBD1. The CDR3 covers 14 residues. V shed 6 bases, J shed 1 base, and the junction held 2 bases outside the gene matches. Germline CDR1 reads MDHEN; CDR2 reads SYDVKM. The CDR3 sequence: CASSRDRTNEKLFF. Written as DNA, the CDR3 is TGTGCCAGCAGCAGGGACAGAACTAATGAAAAACTGTTTTTT.

This clonotype was recorded at least ten times. CDR3 residues: CASSYLGIYNEQFF. The CDR3 DNA reads as TGTGCCAGCAGTTATCTAGGGATCTACAATGAGCAGTTCTTC. The V gene is TRBV6-2 or TRBV6-3, the J gene TRBJ2-1; no clear D. The germline V gene encodes CDR1 MNHEY and CDR2 SVGEGT. The CDR3 consists of 14 residues. V lost 3 bases and J lost 3, with 9 bases in between.

A remark on this clonotype: It is likely a read error, because the conserved phenylalanine at the end of the CDR3 is missing. This chain joins TRBV6-2 or TRBV6-3 and TRBJ1-2; 8 bases map to TRBD1. V lost 4 bases to trimming and J lost 2 bases; unmatched junction nucleotides: 6. Germline CDR1 is MNHEY and CDR2 is SVGEGT. This CDR3 has 15 residues. The chain's CDR3 is CASSWTGTPNYGYTS. The CDR3 DNA is TGTGCCAGCAGTTGGACAGGGACGCCGAACTATGGCTACACCTCC.

This clonotype was seen at least ten times. This chain uses TRBV25-1 with TRBJ1-2, with a weak D call TRBD1 (5 bases). Trimming pared 0 bases from V and 11 bases from J, leaving 19 bases between. The germline CDR1 and CDR2 sequences are MGHDK and SYGVNS. This CDR3 has 15 amino acids. Here the CDR3 DNA reads TGTGCCAGCAGTGAATATGGGGCAGGCGCCTATGTGTACACCTTC. Translating gives CASSEYGAGAYVYTF.

This clonotype was seen at least ten times. J is TRBJ2-3 and V is TRBV6-1, with TRBD1 matching 8 bases. V was pared by 7 bases and J by 4 bases, with 7 bases of the junction left unmatched. Germline assignment: CDR1 MNHNS and CDR2 SASEGT. The CDR3 sequence is 14 residues long. The CDR3 is CASIKQGGPDTQYF. CDR3 coding DNA: TGTGCCAGCATTAAACAGGGGGGCCCAGATACGCAGTATTTT.

Ten or more counts support this clonotype. The rearrangement uses TRBV4-1 and TRBJ2-4; 8 bases fit TRBD1. Germline V lookup: CDR1 MGHRA, CDR2 YSYEKL. This CDR3 has 14 residues. The J segment lost 8 bases and the V segment lost 1 base, leaving 4 bases of the junction unmatched. The CDR3, as DNA: TGCGCCAGCAGCCAAGGACAGGGGATAGACATTCAGTACTTC. Translated: CASSQGQGIDIQYF.

This clonotype was observed many times. This sequence joins TRBV20-1 and TRBJ1-2, with 9 bases aligning to TRBD1. The CDR3 contains 13 residues. J was trimmed by 7 bases and V by 6 bases; bases with no gene match: 9. Per germline, CDR1 DFQATT and CDR2 SNEGSKA (reference sequence). This CDR3 reads CSAKDRGRFGYTF. The CDR3 DNA reads TGCAGTGCAAAGGACAGGGGACGTTTTGGCTACACCTTC.

This clonotype was recorded at least ten times. The rearrangement joins TRBV6-1 to TRBJ1-1; 7 bases are a match to TRBD1. Trimming cost V 5 bases and J 4 bases; bases outside gene matches: 4. CDR3 length: 13 amino acids. The V gene's germline CDR1 is MNHNS and CDR2 SASEGT. The CDR3 here is CASSLAGGTEAFF. The CDR3 DNA reads as TGTGCCAGCAGTCTGGCAGGGGGCACTGAAGCTTTCTTT.

This clonotype appeared a few times. The genes are TRBV11-2 and TRBJ2-7; D gene unclear. This CDR3 spans 10 amino acids. The germline V gene has CDR1 SGHAT and CDR2 FQNNGV. V lost 2 bases, J lost 6 bases, and 2 bases lay in between. The DNA for the CDR3 is TGTGCCAGCAGCTTAACCGAGCAGTACTTC. Translation gives CASSLTEQYF.

The V and J genes are TRBV12-3 or TRBV12-4 and TRBJ1-5; a weak D match, TRBD1 (5 bases). The CDR3 spans 19 residues. V was trimmed by 4 bases and J by 0 bases, leaving 22 bases between them. The DNA for the CDR3 is TGTGCCAGCAGTTCCTTTGGGGGACTCTTCGGGAGTAGCAATCAGCCCCAGCATTTT. It codes for CASSSFGGLFGSSNQPQHF.

Ten or more counts support this clonotype. The rearrangement uses TRBV6-9 and TRBJ1-1; D is uncertain. This CDR3 region has 13 residues. Germline V gives CDR1 MNHGY, CDR2 SVAAGI. Trimming stripped 0 bases from V and 2 bases from J, with 4 bases between. The CDR3 loop reads CASSYSINTEAFF. DNA of the CDR3: TGTGCCAGCAGTTATTCGATCAACACTGAAGCTTTCTTT.

Worth noting for this clonotype: Possible read error: a much larger clone is one base away. The chain couples TRBV4-2 to TRBJ2-3, with TRBD1 matching 8 bases. Per germline, CDR1 LGHNA and CDR2 YNFKEQ. The CDR3 loop spans 16 amino acids. V trimming: 3 bases; J trimming: 3 bases; junction bases outside the gene matches: 8. CDR3 DNA sequence: TGTGCCAGCAGCCACGGGCGGACAGGGTATACAGATACGCAGTATTTT. It yields the protein CASSHGRTGYTDTQYF.

This clonotype appeared many times. V gene TRBV27 combines with J gene TRBJ2-2; D unclear. Germline CDR1 reads MNHEY; CDR2 reads SMNVEV (reference sequence). The CDR3 is 15 amino acids. Trimming shortened V by 6 bases and J by 1 base, and 12 bases separated the two germline ends. The CDR3 sequence is CASSYSRLNTGELFF. The CDR3 bases are TGTGCCAGCAGCTACAGTCGACTGAACACCGGGGAGCTGTTTTTT.

At least ten counts were recorded for this clonotype. The chain employs TRBV4-2 and TRBJ1-6; unclear D gene. Deletions cut 3 bases from V and 0 bases from J, with 9 bases between. Germline assignment: CDR1 LGHNA and CDR2 YNFKEQ. CDR3 length equals 16 residues. For the CDR3, the DNA is TGTGCCAGCAGCCAGGAAGGGAGCTCCTATAATTCACCCCTCCACTTT. Protein sequence: CASSQEGSSYNSPLHF.

This chain connects TRBV20-1 to TRBJ2-5; D not certain. There are 13 residues in the CDR3. Germline CDR1 DFQATT, CDR2 SNEGSKA (reference sequence). The ends were cut back, 5 bases at V and 0 bases at J, with 10 bases in the middle. The CDR3 nucleotides are TGCAGTGCTGGCCCAGGTTACCAAGAGACCCAGTACTTC. It is translated as CSAGPGYQETQYF.

This clonotype has a handful of counts. V gene TRBV6-1 combines with J gene TRBJ2-7; a possible D gene is TRBD1 (6 bases). Germline V CDR1 and CDR2: MNHNS, SASEGT. This CDR3 has 13 residues. The ends were cut back, 9 bases at V and 0 bases at J, with 12 bases in the middle. The CDR3 protein is CASLDSSSYEQYV. CDR3 bases: TGTGCCAGTCTGGACAGTAGCTCCTACGAGCAGTACGTC.

V and J are TRBV2 and TRBJ2-3, with 8 bases identical to TRBD1. The CDR3 totals 14 residues. From germline, CDR1 is SNHLY and CDR2 FYNNEI. The V and J ends lost 8 bases and 2 bases, in that order; junction bases with no gene match: 6. In DNA, the CDR3 is TGTGCCAGCTTCGACAGGGGTAACACAGATACGCAGTATTTT. It encodes CASFDRGNTDTQYF.

The sample holds many counts of this clonotype. The rearrangement joins TRBV6-2 or TRBV6-3 to TRBJ2-3; D gene ambiguous. CDR1 and CDR2 (germline): MNHEY, SVGEGT. The germline V and J ends were trimmed by 0 bases and 2 bases, with 6 bases remaining between them. This CDR3 region has 14 residues. The CDR3 region is CASSYSTYTDTQYF. CDR3 nucleotide sequence: TGTGCCAGCAGTTACTCGACATACACAGATACGCAGTATTTT.

This clonotype was recorded many times. V usage is TRBV6-2 or TRBV6-3 and J usage is TRBJ1-1; D gene unclear. The CDR3 is 14 amino acids. Germline CDR1 is MNHEY and CDR2 is SVGEGT. V lost 0 bases to trimming and J lost 1 base, with 6 bases between them. This chain's CDR3 is CASSYSRANTEAFF. In DNA form, the CDR3 reads TGTGCCAGCAGTTACTCTAGGGCGAACACTGAAGCTTTCTTT.

The chain recombines TRBV10-2 with TRBJ1-2; a possible D gene is TRBD1 (5 bases). The length of the CDR3 is 17 residues. Trimming left V 0 bases short and J 1 base short, with 15 bases between. Germline loops: CDR1 WSHSY, CDR2 SAAADI. DNA of the CDR3: TGCGCCAGCAGTGAGTCGGCCGCAGGGAAGCGTAACTATGGCTACACCTTC. Translating gives CASSESAAGKRNYGYTF.

This clonotype turned up a few times. V and J are TRBV7-9 and TRBJ2-7; D is unclear. V was shortened by 2 bases and J by 7 bases, with 9 bases between the two germline ends. Germline lookup yields CDR1 SEHNR and CDR2 FQNEAQ (reference sequence). This CDR3 contains 12 residues. The CDR3 is CASSLNEVEQYF. CDR3 sequence (DNA): TGTGCCAGCAGCTTAAATGAGGTGGAGCAGTACTTC. The whole variable domain, filled in from reference TRBV7-9 and TRBJ2-7, reads DTGVSQNPRHKITKRGQNVTFRCDPISEHNRLYWYRQTLGQGPEFLTYFQNEAQLEKSRLLSDRFSAERPKGSFSTLEIQRTEQGDSAMYLCASSLNEVEQYFGPGTRLTVT.

The sample holds many counts of this clonotype. This chain joins TRBV14 and TRBJ1-4; D not certain. V lost 3 bases and J 8 bases, leaving 7 bases between the germline ends. The germline V gene has CDR1 SGHDN and CDR2 FVKESK. The CDR3 consists of 12 residues. CDR3 nucleotide sequence: TGTGCCAGCAGCCATTCAAGAGAAAAACTGTTTTTT. Translating gives CASSHSREKLFF.

In this sample, this clonotype turned up many times. The chain employs TRBV28 and TRBJ1-6, with 7 nucleotides matching TRBD1. The germline V gene has CDR1 MDHEN and CDR2 SYDVKM. J lost 13 bases, V lost 2 bases, and 11 bases had no gene match. The CDR3 has 15 residues. This CDR3 reads CASSLRLGQTAPLHF. DNA for the CDR3: TGTGCCAGCAGTTTACGTTTGGGACAGACTGCGCCCCTCCACTTT.

Many counts were recorded for this clonotype. The chain's CDR3 is CASSSLKSSYNEQFF. The CDR3 DNA reads TGTGCCAGCAGCTCCCTCAAGAGCTCCTACAATGAGCAGTTCTTC. The V and J genes are TRBV7-2 and TRBJ2-1; D gene unclear. Germline V gene data show CDR1 as SGHTA and CDR2 as FQGNSA. The CDR3 covers 15 residues. Deletions cut 4 bases from V and 0 bases from J, with 10 bases between.

This clonotype appeared many times. The gene calls are TRBV15 and TRBJ2-1; 11 bases match TRBD2. The length of the CDR3 is 16 residues. Germline V gives CDR1 LNHNV, CDR2 YYDKDF (reference sequence). Trimming at V came to 0 bases and at J to 6 bases, leaving 4 bases not matched to a gene. The CDR3 protein is CATSRDGLAGGNEQFF. The CDR3 bases are TGTGCCACCAGCAGAGATGGTCTAGCGGGGGGCAATGAGCAGTTCTTC. The variable domain in full, completed from reference TRBV15 and TRBJ2-1, reads DAMVIQNPRYQVTQFGKPVTLSCSQTLNHNVMYWYQQKSSQAPKLLFHYYDKDFNNEADTPDNFQSRRPNTSFCFLDIRSPGLGDTAMYLCATSRDGLAGGNEQFFGPGTRLTVL.

This clonotype appeared a few times. The rearrangement links TRBV5-1 to TRBJ1-3, with D uncertain. CDR1 and CDR2 from the germline V gene are SGHRS and YFSETQ. The V end was cut by 0 bases, the J end by 2 bases, with 9 bases between. The CDR3 has 15 amino acids. The CDR3 here is CASSLGAFAGNTIYF. CDR3 DNA: TGCGCCAGCAGCTTGGGGGCGTTTGCTGGAAACACCATATATTTT.

As regards this clonotype: A much larger clonotype is one base distant, so this may be a read error. This rearrangement joins TRBV6-1 to TRBJ1-1; the D gene is possibly TRBD1 (5 bases). The CDR3 is made up of 14 amino acids. Trimming left V 6 bases short and J 1 base short, with 12 bases between. Looked up from germline, CDR1 is MNHNS and CDR2 is SASEGT. The CDR3 nucleotides are TGTGCCAGCAGGTCCAGGGATTCGAACACTGAAGCTTTCTTT. It specifies CASRSRDSNTEAFF.